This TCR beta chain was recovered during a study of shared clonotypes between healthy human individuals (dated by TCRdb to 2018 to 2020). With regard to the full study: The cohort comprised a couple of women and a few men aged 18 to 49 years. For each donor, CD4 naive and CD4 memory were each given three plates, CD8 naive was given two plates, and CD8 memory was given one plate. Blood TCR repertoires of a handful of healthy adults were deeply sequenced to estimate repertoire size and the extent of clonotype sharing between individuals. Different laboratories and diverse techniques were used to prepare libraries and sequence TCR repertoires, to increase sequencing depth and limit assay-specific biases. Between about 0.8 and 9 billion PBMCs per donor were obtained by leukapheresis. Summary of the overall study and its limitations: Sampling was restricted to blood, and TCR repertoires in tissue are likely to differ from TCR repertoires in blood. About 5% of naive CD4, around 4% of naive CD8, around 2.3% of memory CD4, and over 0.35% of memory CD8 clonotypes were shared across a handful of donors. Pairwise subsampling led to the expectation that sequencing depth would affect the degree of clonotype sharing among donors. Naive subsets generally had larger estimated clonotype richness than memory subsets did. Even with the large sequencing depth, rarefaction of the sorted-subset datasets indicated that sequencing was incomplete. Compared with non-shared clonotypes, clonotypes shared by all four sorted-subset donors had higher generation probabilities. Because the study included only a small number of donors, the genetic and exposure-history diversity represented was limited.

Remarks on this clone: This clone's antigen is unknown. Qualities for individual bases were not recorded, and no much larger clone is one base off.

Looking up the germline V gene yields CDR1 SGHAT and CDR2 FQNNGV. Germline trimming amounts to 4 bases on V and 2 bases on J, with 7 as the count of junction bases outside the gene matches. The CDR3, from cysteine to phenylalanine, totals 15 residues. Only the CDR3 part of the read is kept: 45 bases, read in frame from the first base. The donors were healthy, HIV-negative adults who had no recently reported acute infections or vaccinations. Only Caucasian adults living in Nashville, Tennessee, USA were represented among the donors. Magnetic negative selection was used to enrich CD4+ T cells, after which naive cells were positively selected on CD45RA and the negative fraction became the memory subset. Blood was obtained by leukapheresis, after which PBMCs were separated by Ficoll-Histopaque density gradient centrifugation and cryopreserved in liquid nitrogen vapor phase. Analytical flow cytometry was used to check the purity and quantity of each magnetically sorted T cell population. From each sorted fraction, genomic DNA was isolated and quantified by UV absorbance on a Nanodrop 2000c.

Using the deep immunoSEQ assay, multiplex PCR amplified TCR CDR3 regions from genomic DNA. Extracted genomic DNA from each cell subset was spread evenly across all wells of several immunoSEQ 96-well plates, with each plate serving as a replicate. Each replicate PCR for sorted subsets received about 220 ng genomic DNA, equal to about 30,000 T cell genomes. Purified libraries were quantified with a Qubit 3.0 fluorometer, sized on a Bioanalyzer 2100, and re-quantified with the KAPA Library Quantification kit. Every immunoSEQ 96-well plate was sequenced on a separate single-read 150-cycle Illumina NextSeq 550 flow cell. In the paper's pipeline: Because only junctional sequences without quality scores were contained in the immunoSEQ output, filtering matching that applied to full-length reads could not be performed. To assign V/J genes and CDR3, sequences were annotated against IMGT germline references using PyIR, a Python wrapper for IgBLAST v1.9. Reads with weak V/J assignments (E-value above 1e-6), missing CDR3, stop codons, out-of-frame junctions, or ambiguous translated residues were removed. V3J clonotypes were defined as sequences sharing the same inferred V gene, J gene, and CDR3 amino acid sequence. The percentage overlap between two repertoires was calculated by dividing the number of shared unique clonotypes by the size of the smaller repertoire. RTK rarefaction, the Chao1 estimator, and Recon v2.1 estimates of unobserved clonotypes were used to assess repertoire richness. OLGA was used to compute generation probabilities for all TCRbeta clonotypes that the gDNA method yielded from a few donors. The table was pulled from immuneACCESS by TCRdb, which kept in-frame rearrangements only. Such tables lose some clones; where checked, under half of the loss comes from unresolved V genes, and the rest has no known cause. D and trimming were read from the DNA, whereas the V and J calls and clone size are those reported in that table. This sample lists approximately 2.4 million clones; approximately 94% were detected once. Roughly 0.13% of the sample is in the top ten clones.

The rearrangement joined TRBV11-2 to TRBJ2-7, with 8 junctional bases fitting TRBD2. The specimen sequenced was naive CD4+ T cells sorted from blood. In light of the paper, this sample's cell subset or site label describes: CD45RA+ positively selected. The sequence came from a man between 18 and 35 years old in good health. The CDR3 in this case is CASSWEAGVPYEQYF. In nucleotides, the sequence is TGTGCCAGCAGCTGGGAAGCGGGGGTACCCTACGAGCAGTACTTC. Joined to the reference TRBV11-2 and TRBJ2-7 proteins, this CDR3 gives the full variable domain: EAGVAQSPRYKIIEKRQSVAFWCNPISGHATLYWYQQILGQGPKLLIQFQNNGVVDDSQLPKDRFSAERLKGVDSTLKIQPAKLEDSAVYLCASSWEAGVPYEQYFGPGTRLTVT.